The 26 T cell receptor beta chains presented below share a single source sample, sequenced in a study of T cell responses to AZD1222 COVID-19 vaccine. Some clones are missing from TCRdb's copy, which holds only in-frame ones; the method was immunoSEQ multiplex PCR. The sample holds around 70,000 clones, roughly 85% seen once. The source was peripheral blood, collected 28 days after the second AZD1222 dose. These receptors originate from an adult who received the AZD1222 COVID-19 vaccine.

Of note for this clone: This CDR3 is also generated by other DNA sequences in the sample. This sequence joins TRBV29-1 and TRBJ1-1; 7 nucleotides line up with TRBD1. V dropped 3 bases and J dropped 4; count of bases not matched to a gene: 2. CDR1 SQVTM and CDR2 ANQGSEA come from the germline V gene. This CDR3 has 12 amino acids. The CDR3 region is CSVDRGSTEAFF. CDR3 sequence (DNA): TGCAGCGTTGACAGGGGGAGCACTGAAGCTTTCTTT. The full variable domain, with the rest looked up from reference TRBV29-1 and TRBJ1-1, is SAVISQKPSRDICQRGTSLTIQCQVDSQVTMMFWYRQQPGQSLTLIATANQGSEATYESGFVIDKFPISRPNLTFSTLTVSNMSPEDSSIYLCSVDRGSTEAFFGQGTRLTVV.

This rearrangement joins TRBV7-6 to TRBJ1-3; possibly TRBD1 for D (5 bases). The length of the CDR3 is 15 residues. V shed 5 bases and J shed 9 bases, with 20 bases lying between them. CDR1 SGHVS and CDR2 FNYEAQ come from the germline V gene. The DNA of the CDR3 is TGTGCCAGCAGCCCACGCAGTGGCACGGGGGTCACCATATATTTT. This encodes CASSPRSGTGVTIYF. The full variable domain, its missing parts supplied by reference TRBV7-6 and TRBJ1-3, is GAGVSQSPRYKVTKRGQDVALRCDPISGHVSLYWYRQALGQGPEFLTYFNYEAQQDKSGLPNDRFSAERPEGSISTLTIQRTEQRDSAMYRCASSPRSGTGVTIYFGEGSWLTVV.

This CDR3 is CSARGGGEAFF. CDR3 nucleotide sequence: TGCAGTGCTAGAGGAGGGGGGGAAGCTTTCTTT. This sequence joins TRBV20-1 and TRBJ1-1; tentatively, D is TRBD1 (6 bases). Germline V CDR1 and CDR2: DFQATT, SNEGSKA (reference sequence). V dropped 1 base and J dropped 8 bases, with 8 bases sitting between them. CDR3 length: 11 residues.

The chain carries TRBV12-3 or TRBV12-4 and TRBJ2-5; D gene unclear. Deletions cut 5 bases from V and 1 base from J, with 8 bases between. This CDR3 is built from 13 residues. Here the CDR3 DNA reads TGTGCCAGCAGTCCAAGCTCCCAAGAGACCCAGTACTTC. Protein product: CASSPSSQETQYF.

This clone turned up a few times. This CDR3 is CASGLGVPGYTQYF. The CDR3 bases are TGTGCTAGTGGTTTGGGCGTACCGGGGTATACGCAGTATTTT. The rearrangement joins TRBV12-5 to TRBJ2-3, with D maybe TRBD2 (5 bases). The CDR3 extends over 14 amino acids. Trimming shortened V by 1 base and J by 7 bases, and 12 bases separated the two germline ends. CDR1 LGHNT and CDR2 FRNRAP come from the germline V gene.

The J gene is TRBJ2-1, the V gene TRBV6-5; 12 bases line up with TRBD2. Germline-derived CDR1 and CDR2 are MNHEY and SVGAGI. CDR3 length: 14 amino acids. V trimming: 6 bases; J trimming: 7 bases; junction bases outside the gene matches: 4. The CDR3 spells CASRGGTSGNEQFF. The CDR3 DNA sequence: TGTGCCAGCAGAGGGGGGACTAGCGGGAATGAGCAGTTCTTC.

The chain uses TRBV6-4 and TRBJ2-1; 10 nucleotides line up with TRBD2. V was pared by 6 bases and J by 4 bases, with 6 bases of the junction left unmatched. The germline V gene encodes CDR1 MRHNA and CDR2 SNTAGT. CDR3 size: 15 residues. Here the CDR3 reads CASSRLAGEYNEQFF. CDR3 in DNA: TGTGCCAGCAGCCGCCTAGCGGGAGAGTACAATGAGCAGTTCTTC.

The chain employs TRBV6-2 or TRBV6-3 and TRBJ1-5; D perhaps matches TRBD1 (6 bases). V shed 6 bases and J shed 6 bases, with 24 bases lying between them. The germline gives CDR1 MNHEY, CDR2 SVGEGT. CDR3 length equals 17 residues. The CDR3 loop reads CASSPVGGHLMGQPQHF. CDR3 nucleotide sequence: TGTGCCAGCAGCCCCGTGGGGGGACACCTGATGGGTCAGCCCCAGCATTTT.

The V and J genes are TRBV19 and TRBJ2-5, with 9 bases identical to TRBD2. Germline CDR1 and CDR2: LNHDA and SQIVND (reference sequence). CDR3 length: 17 residues. The junction had 6 bases not matched to a gene; V was cut back by 1 base and J by 0 bases. The CDR3: CASSIVWASGDQETQYF. CDR3 nucleotide sequence: TGTGCCAGTAGTATAGTTTGGGCTAGCGGGGACCAAGAGACCCAGTACTTC.

The V and J genes are TRBV29-1 and TRBJ2-5, with D possibly being TRBD2 (5 bases). The germline gives CDR1 SQVTM, CDR2 ANQGSEA. This CDR3 has 12 amino acids. V gave up 4 bases and J gave up 2 bases, with 8 bases separating them. The CDR3 bases are TGCAGCGTTGCAAGCGGTCAAGAGACCCAGTACTTC. Translated: CSVASGQETQYF.

The chain carries TRBV3-1 (or the pseudogene TRBV3-2) and TRBJ2-7; D uncertain. Germline values: CDR1 LGHDT, CDR2 YNNKEL (reference sequence). CDR3 size: 14 residues. Trimming stripped 4 bases from V and 3 bases from J, with 13 bases between. This chain's CDR3 is CASSRPMPDYEQYF. CDR3 DNA sequence: TGTGCCAGCAGCCGCCCGATGCCAGACTACGAGCAGTACTTC.

V gene TRBV5-1 combines with J gene TRBJ1-1; 10 bases are shared with TRBD1. CDR3 length equals 15 residues. Germline V gene data show CDR1 as SGHRS and CDR2 as YFSETQ. V lost 4 bases to trimming and J lost 1 base; unmatched junction nucleotides: 4. The CDR3 region has the DNA TGCGCCAGCAGCACTGGACAGGGGGGGAACACTGAAGCTTTCTTT. Its translation is CASSTGQGGNTEAFF.

The V and J genes are TRBV19 and TRBJ2-7; TRBD2 matches 8 bases. V shed 9 bases, J shed 5 bases, and the junction held 9 bases outside the gene matches. The CDR3 runs 13 residues. The germline CDR1 and CDR2 sequences are LNHDA and SQIVND (reference sequence). CDR3 sequence: CASPGTSNHEQYF. DNA for the CDR3: TGTGCCAGCCCCGGGACTAGTAACCACGAGCAGTACTTC. Using reference TRBV19 and TRBJ2-7 for the parts outside the CDR3, the full variable domain is DGGITQSPKYLFRKEGQNVTLSCEQNLNHDAMYWYRQDPGQGLRLIYYSQIVNDFQKGDIAEGYSVSREKKESFPLTVTSAQKNPTAFYLCASPGTSNHEQYFGPGTRLTVT.

The chain has TRBV24-1 and TRBJ1-1; 8 nucleotides align to TRBD1. The CDR3 has 13 amino acids. Germline trimming cut 4 bases from V and 7 bases from J; bases unmatched to any gene: 4. The germline V gene encodes CDR1 KGHDR and CDR2 SFDVKD. Here the CDR3 reads CATSDRTGSEAFF. The DNA of the CDR3 is TGTGCCACCAGTGACCGGACAGGGAGTGAAGCTTTCTTT.

The J gene is TRBJ1-3, the V gene TRBV7-6, with D unclear. Deletions cut 0 bases from V and 2 bases from J, with 11 bases between. Germline-derived CDR1 and CDR2 are SGHVS and FNYEAQ. There are 16 residues in the CDR3. This CDR3 reads CASSLAPQTAGNTIYF. CDR3 DNA sequence: TGTGCCAGCAGCTTAGCCCCGCAGACGGCTGGAAACACCATATATTTT.

V gene TRBV30 combines with J gene TRBJ2-6; D may be TRBD1 (6 bases). The CDR3 spans 14 residues. Trimming took off 7 bases at V and 0 bases at J, with 10 bases between the two ends. CDR1 and CDR2 from the germline V gene are GTSNPN and SVGIG (reference sequence). Here the CDR3 reads CASRTASGANVLTF. The CDR3 DNA is TGTGCCTCTCGGACAGCCTCTGGGGCCAACGTCCTGACTTTC.

This rearrangement joins TRBV7-9 to TRBJ1-1, with TRBD1 as a possible D gene (5 bases). With 5 bases removed from V and 1 base from J, the gap between germline ends came to 11 bases. There are 14 residues in the CDR3. Per the germline V gene, CDR1 is SEHNR and CDR2 is FQNEAQ (reference sequence). The CDR3 DNA follows: TGTGCCAGCAGCCGTAGCGGGGCGAACACTGAAGCTTTCTTT. Its translation is CASSRSGANTEAFF.

The chain joins TRBV6-5 to TRBJ2-7, with 8 bases matching TRBD2. Germline V CDR1 and CDR2: MNHEY, SVGAGI. Trimming removed 7 bases from V and 2 bases from J; junction bases left unmatched: 7. The CDR3 sequence is 14 residues long. CDR3 in DNA: TGTGCCAGCACGGGGACGGGAGGGCCCTACGAGCAGTACTTC. Translating gives CASTGTGGPYEQYF.

V usage is TRBV11-2 and J usage is TRBJ1-4, with D unclear. Germline V gene sequence: CDR1 SGHAT, CDR2 FQNNGV. There are 11 residues in the CDR3. V lost 8 bases and J 4 bases, leaving 5 bases between the germline ends. CDR3 loop: CASGDNEKLFF. In nucleotides, the CDR3 is TGTGCCAGCGGGGATAATGAAAAACTGTTTTTT.

This clone has just a few counts. This rearrangement joins TRBV6-5 to TRBJ2-7, with D uncertain. V was pared by 7 bases and J by 1 base, with 8 bases between. The CDR3 is 12 amino acids. Germline CDR1 is MNHEY and CDR2 is SVGAGI. CDR3 coding DNA: TGTGCCAGCAATTTACCTTCCTACGAGCAGTACTTC. It codes for CASNLPSYEQYF.

V is TRBV5-1 and J is TRBJ1-1; D gene uncertain. Trimming took off 0 bases at V and 1 base at J, with 7 bases between the two ends. Germline V gene sequence: CDR1 SGHRS, CDR2 YFSETQ. There are 14 residues in the CDR3. The CDR3 loop is CASSLANGNTEAFF. CDR3 in DNA: TGCGCCAGCAGCTTGGCCAACGGGAACACTGAAGCTTTCTTT.

The V gene is TRBV29-1, the J gene TRBJ2-5; TRBD1 agrees at 7 bases. Germline assignment: CDR1 SQVTM and CDR2 ANQGSEA. V shed 3 bases and J 5 bases; nucleotides not matched to a gene: 6. The CDR3 length is 13 residues. The CDR3 region is CSVEPGGWETQYF. CDR3 DNA sequence: TGCAGCGTTGAGCCAGGGGGATGGGAGACCCAGTACTTC. Complete variable domain (other parts from reference TRBV29-1 and TRBJ2-5): SAVISQKPSRDICQRGTSLTIQCQVDSQVTMMFWYRQQPGQSLTLIATANQGSEATYESGFVIDKFPISRPNLTFSTLTVSNMSPEDSSIYLCSVEPGGWETQYFGPGTRLLVL.

The chain links TRBV30 to TRBJ1-2; D gene uncertain. Per germline, CDR1 GTSNPN and CDR2 SVGIG (reference sequence). The CDR3 extends over 12 amino acids. V was trimmed by 2 bases and J by 8 bases, leaving 12 bases between them. For the CDR3, the DNA is TGTGCCTGGAGTACTGGGGTTGAGGGCTACACCTTC. It yields the protein CAWSTGVEGYTF. The full variable domain, with the rest looked up from reference TRBV30 and TRBJ1-2, is SQTIHQWPATLVQPVGSPLSLECTVEGTSNPNLYWYRQAAGRGLQLLFYSVGIGQISSEVPQNLSASRPQDRQFILSSKKLLLSDSGFYLCAWSTGVEGYTFGSGTRLTVV.

The chain combines TRBV19 with TRBJ2-1; 9 bases map to TRBD2. Germline V gives CDR1 LNHDA, CDR2 SQIVND (reference sequence). CDR3 length equals 16 residues. The ends lost 3 bases at V and 15 bases at J; junction bases unmatched: 18. The CDR3 nucleotides read TGTGCCAGTAGTATGAGGATAGCGGGAGAGTATCCAATTCGGTTCTTC. It codes for CASSMRIAGEYPIRFF.

This chain connects TRBV12-5 to TRBJ1-1; D not resolved. Trimming stripped 2 bases from V and 6 bases from J, with 10 bases between. This CDR3 has 13 amino acids. Germline CDR1 reads LGHNT; CDR2 reads FRNRAP. For the CDR3, the DNA is TGTGCTAGTGGTTTGTCCTTGGACGCTGAAGCTTTCTTT. The encoded protein is CASGLSLDAEAFF. The whole variable domain, filled in from reference TRBV12-5 and TRBJ1-1, reads DARVTQTPRHKVTEMGQEVTMRCQPILGHNTVFWYRQTMMQGLELLAYFRNRAPLDDSGMPKDRFSAEMPDATLATLKIQPSEPRDSAVYFCASGLSLDAEAFFGQGTRLTVV.

J is TRBJ2-5 and V is TRBV19; 7 bases match TRBD2. Germline V gene data show CDR1 as LNHDA and CDR2 as SQIVND (reference sequence). The CDR3 totals 15 residues. V trimming: 4 bases; J trimming: 0 bases; junction bases outside the gene matches: 5. CDR3 nucleotides: TGTGCCAGTAGTAGGGGCGGGAGTAACCAAGAGACCCAGTACTTC. Translated: CASSRGGSNQETQYF.